This paragraph reports one T cell receptor beta chain. What it binds is not known. The CDR3 is 13 residues long. Germline V gene lookup returns CDR1 SGHAT and CDR2 FQDESV (reference sequence). Trimming pared 3 bases from V and 9 bases from J, leaving 12 bases between. Generated by immunoSEQ multiplex PCR, the TCRdb table keeps only in-frame clones and is missing some. The sample has tens of thousands of clones; roughly 87% are singletons. Patients with a history of autoimmune disease or on systemic immunosuppression were excluded. These data come from a study of OX40 agonist ivuxolimab in advanced cancers. Overall study results and limits: The 0.1-3.0 mg/kg partial responders had among the lowest clonal expansion. Fewer expanded clones were found on average in CD4+ than in CD8+ T cells. At 0.1 to 3.0 mg/kg and by week 6, CD4+ and CD8+ T cells in the blood had expanded clonally.

Source: CD4+ or CD8+ T cells sorted from blood, taken in a trial of the OX40 agonist ivuxolimab. V gene TRBV11-1 combines with J gene TRBJ2-1; D perhaps matches TRBD2 (5 bases). This TCR was recovered from an adult with an advanced solid tumor such as melanoma, head and neck, liver or kidney cancer. As DNA, the CDR3 is TGTGCCAGCAGCTTCCCTGGGCGGGTTGAGCAGTTCTTC. This encodes CASSFPGRVEQFF.